Detailed here is one T cell receptor beta chain. Its antigen is unknown. No per-base quality is available; no much larger clone lies one base away. The method was 5' RACE. Sequencing used an Illumina HiSeq 2500. The second PCR ran for roughly 6 to 11 cycles and used a J-beta primer mix along with a sample-barcoded 5' primer. A unique molecular identifier was introduced onto each TCR beta cDNA molecule by a template-switch 5' adaptor carrying 12 random nucleotides. Each sample yielded at least 3 million CDR3-containing paired-end reads. First-strand cDNA was synthesized from all RNA with the Mint cDNA synthesis kit, primed by a TRBC-specific oligonucleotide. Following uracil-DNA glycosylase treatment, a first 18-cycle PCR with universal primers M1SS and BC2_uni_R was performed on all cDNA. Per the source publication's procedure: Normalization of each sample was performed by random selection of 1 million high-quality reads, each carrying a distinct molecular identifier. Instead of being binned into consensus sequences, reads with shared molecular identifiers were discarded. CDR3 identification, clonotype clustering and error correction used MiTCR with a Q25 quality threshold and the strictest error-elimination algorithm. A nonparametric unseen species model with Euler transformation was used to estimate a lower bound on total TCR beta diversity. Using fastp trimming at Q25 and MiXCR clonotype assembly, TCRdb reanalyzed the public sequencing data and kept in-frame beta chains. Every entry covers one CDR3 protein and lists the most common genes and DNA from its rows. The V and J calls and clone size are TCRdb's, not the authors'. The sample records about 1.8 million distinct CDR3 sequences, around 48% of which are singletons. The top ten clonotypes cover less than 2.5% of the sample.

Systemically healthy Caucasian individuals from Russia, some 36 in total and aged 6 to 90 years, were included as donors. Ten milliliters of peripheral blood were drawn from each donor into EDTA-treated Vacutainer tubes. Ficoll-Paque density-gradient centrifugation was used to isolate PBMCs, with at least 6.5 million obtained per sample. Trizol reagent was used to extract total RNA from the PBMCs, yielding at least 5 micrograms per sample. For every donor, flow cytometry on a PBMC aliquot measured the percentage of naive CD45RAhigh/CD27high T cells. The data were taken from a study of blood T cells in healthy people across ages (dated by TCRdb to the mid-2010s). About the investigation overall: Template switching captured roughly one uniquely barcoded TCR beta cDNA molecule per two T cells in model experiments. The donors were divided into four age groups: young (average around 17 years), middle-aged (about 39), aged (approximately 59) and long-lived (roughly 82). The study analyzed two additional independent replicas of 1 million unique cDNA reads from the same blood draw for two donors, one aged 18 to 30 and one aged 80 or older. Using deep sequencing normalized with unique cDNA molecular identifiers, the study measured how TCR beta repertoire diversity changes with age. To avoid experimental bias, donors of different ages were distributed randomly across sequencing lanes.

Study-level results and caveats: Observed TCR beta diversity per million T cells fell roughly linearly with age, and a significant reduction was already apparent by age around 44. Compared with the aged group, more naive CD4+ T cells, fewer expanded clones and increased TCR diversity were shown by the long-lived group, suggesting age selection. Conclusive comparison of naive and antigen-experienced compartments was prevented by the profiling of bulk unsorted PBMCs. Observed TCR beta diversity correlated strongly with the percentage of naive T cells measured by flow cytometry. Because donor CMV infection status was unknown, age-related changes in expanded clonotypes were potentially confounded. Estimates of total diversity from one million sequenced T cells were regarded as lower bounds and underestimates.

V loses 4 bases, J loses 5 bases, and the germline ends lie 21 bases apart. Based on the germline V gene, the CDR1 and CDR2 sequences are SGHDT and YYEEEE. Including the terminal cysteine and phenylalanine, the CDR3 comprises 16 residues. CDR3 DNA is the only sequence kept; it has 48 bases, read in frame from the first base. The TCR was taken from a woman in her forties in good health. Sequences were obtained from blood. This chain is built from TRBV5-6 and TRBJ2-5, with no D gene named confidently. The nucleotide sequence reads TGTGCCAGCAGCGAGTTGGGTAGGGCAGGCGAGGAGACCCAGTACTTC. Translated, this is CASSELGRAGEETQYF.